The 24 T cell receptor beta chains below come from one sample, sequenced in a study of blood T cell repertoires in COVID-19. Clones were sequenced by immunoSEQ multiplex PCR, and TCRdb holds only the in-frame ones, with some missing. This table has about 350,000 clones, 85% to 90% appearing once. The sample comprised PBMCs or T cells enriched from blood (not recorded which). The receptors were gathered from a woman between 25 and 40 years old who had been exposed to COVID-19.

V and J are TRBV5-5 and TRBJ2-7, with D perhaps TRBD2 (5 bases). Trimming removed 0 bases at V and 7 bases at J, with 29 bases between. This CDR3 is 19 amino acids long. Germline V gene data show CDR1 as SGHKS and CDR2 as YYEKEE (reference sequence). CDR3 DNA: TGTGCCAGCAGCTTGGCCAGGACGGGTCGGAAAGGAACGGGGTCTGAGCAGTACTTC. This sequence encodes CASSLARTGRKGTGSEQYF.

The V call is TRBV2, the J call TRBJ2-2; D possibly corresponds to TRBD2 (5 bases). The germline V gene encodes CDR1 SNHLY and CDR2 FYNNEI. V was clipped by 7 bases and J by 0 bases, with 12 bases between them. The CDR3 loop spans 15 amino acids. The chain's CDR3 is CASTRQRTNTGELFF. In DNA form, the CDR3 reads TGTGCCAGCACCAGGCAGCGGACGAACACCGGGGAGCTGTTTTTT.

The chain uses TRBV9 and TRBJ1-2; D gene unclear. V shed 1 base and J shed 3 bases, with 4 bases lying between them. This CDR3 region has 12 residues. Germline values: CDR1 SGDLS, CDR2 YYNGEE. The CDR3, as DNA: TGTGCCAGCAGCGTATCAGACTATGGCTACACCTTC. Encoded protein: CASSVSDYGYTF.

This chain uses TRBV30 with TRBJ2-7, with 12 bases aligning to TRBD2. This CDR3 has 15 amino acids. CDR1 GTSNPN and CDR2 SVGIG come from the germline V gene (reference sequence). Losses at the gene ends were 4 bases for V and 7 bases for J; bases not matched to a gene: 11. In DNA, the CDR3 is TGTGCCTGGACGGCTCCTAGCGGGAGGGCGGGTGAGCAGTACTTC. Protein: CAWTAPSGRAGEQYF.

The V and J genes are TRBV27 and TRBJ2-5, with 9 bases identical to TRBD2. Unmatched junction bases numbered 21, after V lost 0 bases and J lost 7 bases. The germline CDR1 and CDR2 sequences are MNHEY and SMNVEV (reference sequence). This CDR3 is built from 20 residues. CDR3 in DNA: TGTGCCAGCAGTTTATCCGGAGTTGGCCTGCTAGCGGGGAGCGGTGGGACCCAGTACTTC. As protein: CASSLSGVGLLAGSGGTQYF.

The gene calls are TRBV19 and TRBJ2-5; the match to TRBD2 covers 8 bases. The ends lost 0 bases at V and 5 bases at J; junction bases unmatched: 14. The CDR3 runs to 18 residues. Germline assignment: CDR1 LNHDA and CDR2 SQIVND (reference sequence). The CDR3 bases are TGTGCCAGTAGTATAGATTTCGCCACCGGACTAGCAGAGGAGACCCAGTACTTC. It codes for CASSIDFATGLAEETQYF.

In regard to this clone: This sequence may be a read error, since a much larger clone differs from it by one base. The chain employs TRBV7-6 and TRBJ2-7; 11 nucleotides align to TRBD1. Per germline, CDR1 SGHVS and CDR2 FNYEAQ. Trimming cost V 3 bases and J 6 bases; bases outside gene matches: 1. This CDR3 spans 13 amino acids. CDR3 in amino acids: CASSFGTGGEQYF. The CDR3 DNA follows: TGTGCCAGCAGCTTCGGGACAGGGGGCGAGCAGTACTTC.

The rearrangement links TRBV7-2 to TRBJ1-1; perhaps TRBD1 as D (6 bases). Germline V gene sequence: CDR1 SGHTA, CDR2 FQGNSA. V lost 2 bases and J lost 2, with 12 bases in between. CDR3 length: 15 residues. As DNA, the CDR3 is TGTGCCAGCAGCTTATGGGGGGGACAAAACACTGAAGCTTTCTTT. Protein: CASSLWGGQNTEAFF.

V and J are TRBV16 and TRBJ1-5; maybe TRBD1 (5 bases). V was pared by 3 bases and J by 5 bases, with 20 bases between. CDR1 KGHSY and CDR2 FQNENV come from the germline V gene. The CDR3 is made up of 17 amino acids. The CDR3 region has the DNA TGTGCCAGCAGCCAGACCGCGAACCAGGGAACGGATCAGCCCCAGCATTTT. This codes for CASSQTANQGTDQPQHF.

The chain combines TRBV7-8 with TRBJ1-5; D perhaps matches TRBD1 (6 bases). The ends were cut back, 1 base at V and 5 bases at J, with 9 bases in the middle. The CDR3 is made up of 14 amino acids. Germline CDR1 reads SGHVS; CDR2 reads FQNEAQ. This CDR3 is CASSLDRADQPQHF. CDR3 sequence (DNA): TGTGCCAGCAGCTTAGACAGGGCGGATCAGCCCCAGCATTTT.

V usage is TRBV28 and J usage is TRBJ1-3; no clear D gene. V lost 3 bases and J lost 0, with 15 bases in between. Germline V lookup: CDR1 MDHEN, CDR2 SYDVKM. CDR3 size: 17 residues. The CDR3 region is CASSFFVWPSSGNTIYF. The CDR3 DNA is TGTGCCAGCAGTTTCTTCGTCTGGCCATCCTCTGGAAACACCATATATTTT.

The rearrangement links TRBV10-3 to TRBJ1-2, with TRBD1 matching over 11 bases. The J segment lost 0 bases and the V segment lost 3 bases, leaving 9 bases of the junction unmatched. This CDR3 is built from 18 residues. CDR1 is ENHRY and CDR2 is SYGVKD in the germline V gene. CDR3 sequence reads: CAISDSAGQGVANYGYTF. In DNA form, the CDR3 reads TGTGCCATCAGTGATTCGGCGGGACAGGGGGTCGCTAACTATGGCTACACCTTC.

V usage is TRBV7-3 and J usage is TRBJ1-1; maybe TRBD1 (5 bases). Germline V gives CDR1 SGHTA, CDR2 FQGTGA. The CDR3 is 15 residues long. Trimming shortened V by 3 bases and J by 0 bases, and 11 bases separated the two germline ends. CDR3 nucleotides: TGTGCCAGCAGCTTGACCTCAGGGATGAACACTGAAGCTTTCTTT. This translates into CASSLTSGMNTEAFF.

The chain uses TRBV5-1 and TRBJ2-3; D is uncertain. V shed 1 base and J shed 7 bases, with 13 bases lying between them. Germline CDR1 is SGHRS and CDR2 is YFSETQ. The CDR3 loop spans 14 amino acids. The CDR3 nucleotides read TGCGCCAGCAGCTTGACGGGTAGAGAACATACGCAGTATTTT. It codes for CASSLTGREHTQYF. Full variable domain (remainder filled in from reference TRBV5-1 and TRBJ2-3): KAGVTQTPRYLIKTRGQQVTLSCSPISGHRSVSWYQQTPGQGLQFLFEYFSETQRNKGNFPGRFSGRQFSNSRSEMNVSTLELGDSALYLCASSLTGREHTQYFGPGTRLTVL.

This rearrangement joins TRBV4-1 to TRBJ1-1; 7 bases agree with TRBD1. This CDR3 is built from 18 residues. Germline CDR1 MGHRA, CDR2 YSYEKL. V was clipped by 0 bases and J by 0 bases; unmatched bases: 10. The CDR3 nucleotides read TGCGCCAGCAGCCAAGAACCCCCGGGACAGCTAATGAACACTGAAGCTTTCTTT. Translating gives CASSQEPPGQLMNTEAFF.

DNA of the CDR3: TGTGCCAGCAGTCCCCCGTCGGGGACTACCTACGAGCAGTACTTC. This translates into CASSPPSGTTYEQYF. This chain connects TRBV28 to TRBJ2-7; 7 bases match TRBD2. Germline loops: CDR1 MDHEN, CDR2 SYDVKM. CDR3 length equals 15 residues. J was trimmed by 2 bases and V by 5 bases; bases with no gene match: 9.

This chain joins TRBV28 and TRBJ2-3; TRBD2 matches 8 bases. This CDR3 is 14 amino acids long. Germline V gene data show CDR1 as MDHEN and CDR2 as SYDVKM. J was trimmed by 0 bases and V by 7 bases; bases with no gene match: 3. DNA for the CDR3: TGTGCCAGCAAGCCGGGGGGGAGCACAGATACGCAGTATTTT. Protein product: CASKPGGSTDTQYF.

J is TRBJ1-4 and V is TRBV28; D call uncertain. This CDR3 contains 12 residues. Trimming took off 8 bases at V and 6 bases at J, with 10 bases between the two ends. Germline V gene data show CDR1 as MDHEN and CDR2 as SYDVKM. The CDR3 nucleotides read TGTGCCAGCCAGAAAGGAGATGAAAAACTGTTTTTT. Amino acid sequence: CASQKGDEKLFF.

A single count supports this clone. The chain combines TRBV10-3 with TRBJ1-1, with D maybe TRBD1 (6 bases). Germline-derived CDR1 and CDR2 are ENHRY and SYGVKD. With 8 bases removed from V and 0 bases from J, the gap between germline ends came to 13 bases. The CDR3 length is 14 residues. This CDR3 is CAILATGVNTEAFF. CDR3 nucleotide sequence: TGTGCCATCCTCGCGACAGGCGTGAACACTGAAGCTTTCTTT.

The V call is TRBV5-1, the J call TRBJ2-2; TRBD2 is a possible D gene (6 bases). Germline V lookup: CDR1 SGHRS, CDR2 YFSETQ. The V end lost 7 bases, the J end lost 2 bases, and 18 bases lay between the germline ends. This CDR3 has 16 residues. CDR3 loop: CASGLGLIFNTGELFF. Here the CDR3 DNA reads TGCGCCAGCGGCCTGGGACTCATATTTAACACCGGGGAGCTGTTTTTT. The whole variable domain, filled in from reference TRBV5-1 and TRBJ2-2, reads KAGVTQTPRYLIKTRGQQVTLSCSPISGHRSVSWYQQTPGQGLQFLFEYFSETQRNKGNFPGRFSGRQFSNSRSEMNVSTLELGDSALYLCASGLGLIFNTGELFFGEGSRLTVL.

The chain links TRBV27 to TRBJ2-3, with TRBD2 matching over 8 bases. This CDR3 has 14 residues. Germline V gene sequence: CDR1 MNHEY, CDR2 SMNVEV (reference sequence). After removal of 9 bases from V and 6 bases from J, the junction contained 11 bases not matched to a gene. The CDR3 DNA sequence: TGTGCCAGGCCGGGACTAGATCTTGGGGATACGCAGTATTTT. Translating it yields CARPGLDLGDTQYF.

The chain is built from TRBV7-6 and TRBJ2-7; D gene uncertain. The germline V gene encodes CDR1 SGHVS and CDR2 FNYEAQ. The V end was cut by 5 bases, the J end by 2 bases, with 13 bases between. This CDR3 spans 14 amino acids. Written as DNA, the CDR3 is TGTGCCAGCAGCCACGAAGCAAATACCTACGAGCAGTACTTC. Amino acid sequence: CASSHEANTYEQYF.

This clone was detected once. The chain couples TRBV27 to TRBJ2-7; 7 bases line up with TRBD1. The CDR3 has 12 amino acids. CDR1 and CDR2 (germline): MNHEY, SMNVEV (reference sequence). The J segment lost 1 base and the V segment lost 10 bases, leaving 4 bases of the junction unmatched. CDR3 DNA sequence: TGTGCCAATAGGGGGCGTTCCTACGAGCAGTACTTC. Translation gives CANRGRSYEQYF.

V is TRBV25-1 and J is TRBJ2-5, with 9 bases that match TRBD1. The CDR3 sequence is 18 residues long. CDR1 MGHDK and CDR2 SYGVNS come from the germline V gene. Unmatched junction bases numbered 17, after V lost 4 bases and J lost 5 bases. The CDR3: CASSGFRSDRGVWETQYF. DNA of the CDR3: TGTGCCAGCAGTGGGTTTAGATCAGACAGGGGGGTTTGGGAGACCCAGTACTTC. The full variable domain, with the rest looked up from reference TRBV25-1 and TRBJ2-5, is EADIYQTPRYLVIGTGKKITLECSQTMGHDKMYWYQQDPGMELHLIHYSYGVNSTEKGDLSSESTVSRIRTEHFPLTLESARPSHTSQYLCASSGFRSDRGVWETQYFGPGTRLLVL.